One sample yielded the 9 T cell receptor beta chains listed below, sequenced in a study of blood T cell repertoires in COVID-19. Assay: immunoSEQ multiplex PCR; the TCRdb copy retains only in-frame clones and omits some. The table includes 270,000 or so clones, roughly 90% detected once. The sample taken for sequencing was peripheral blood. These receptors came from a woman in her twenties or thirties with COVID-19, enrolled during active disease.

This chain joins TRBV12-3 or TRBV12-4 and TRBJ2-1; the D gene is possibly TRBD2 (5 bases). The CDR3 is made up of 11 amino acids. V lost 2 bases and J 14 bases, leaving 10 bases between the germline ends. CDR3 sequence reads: CASSLRRLKFF. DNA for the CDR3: TGTGCCAGCAGTTTAAGAAGACTAAAGTTCTTC.

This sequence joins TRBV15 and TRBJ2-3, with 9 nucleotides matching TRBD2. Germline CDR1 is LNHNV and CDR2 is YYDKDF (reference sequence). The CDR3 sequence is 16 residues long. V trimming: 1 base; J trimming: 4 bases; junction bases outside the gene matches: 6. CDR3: CATSRGASGAADTQYF. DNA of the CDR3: TGTGCCACCAGCAGAGGGGCTAGCGGGGCGGCAGATACGCAGTATTTT.

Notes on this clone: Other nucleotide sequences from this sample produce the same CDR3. Here the CDR3 DNA reads TGTGCCAGTTCAGGGTATAATTCACCCCTCCACTTT. It yields the protein CASSGYNSPLHF. This sequence joins TRBV19 and TRBJ1-6; D is possibly TRBD1 (5 bases). Germline CDR1 is LNHDA and CDR2 is SQIVND (reference sequence). This CDR3 region has 12 residues. The germline V and J ends were trimmed by 8 bases and 4 bases, with 6 bases remaining between them.

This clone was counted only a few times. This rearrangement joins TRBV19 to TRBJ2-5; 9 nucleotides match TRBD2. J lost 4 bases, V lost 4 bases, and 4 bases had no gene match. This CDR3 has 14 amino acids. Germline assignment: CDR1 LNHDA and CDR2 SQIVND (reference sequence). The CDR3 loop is CASSTHSGGETQYF. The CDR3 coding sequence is TGTGCCAGTAGTACCCATAGCGGGGGAGAGACCCAGTACTTC.

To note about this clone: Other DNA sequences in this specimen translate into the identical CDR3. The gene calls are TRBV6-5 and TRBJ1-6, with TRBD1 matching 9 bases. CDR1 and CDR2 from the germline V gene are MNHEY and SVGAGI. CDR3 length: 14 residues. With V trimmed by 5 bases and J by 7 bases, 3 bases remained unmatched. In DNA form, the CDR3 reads TGTGCCAGCAGTAGGACAGGGGCAAATTCACCCCTCCACTTT. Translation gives CASSRTGANSPLHF.

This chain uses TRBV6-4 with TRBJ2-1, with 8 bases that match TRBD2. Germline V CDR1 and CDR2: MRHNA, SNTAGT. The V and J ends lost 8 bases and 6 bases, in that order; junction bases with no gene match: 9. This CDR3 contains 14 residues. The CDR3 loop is CASRTAGTSNEQFF. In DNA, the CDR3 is TGTGCCAGCCGTACGGCCGGGACTAGCAATGAGCAGTTCTTC.

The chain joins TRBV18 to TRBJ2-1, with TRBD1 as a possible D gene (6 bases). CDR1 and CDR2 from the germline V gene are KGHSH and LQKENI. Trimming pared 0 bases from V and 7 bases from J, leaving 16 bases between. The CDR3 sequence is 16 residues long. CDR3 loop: CASSPPARMRGNEQFF. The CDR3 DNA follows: TGTGCCAGCTCACCACCGGCCAGGATGAGGGGGAATGAGCAGTTCTTC.

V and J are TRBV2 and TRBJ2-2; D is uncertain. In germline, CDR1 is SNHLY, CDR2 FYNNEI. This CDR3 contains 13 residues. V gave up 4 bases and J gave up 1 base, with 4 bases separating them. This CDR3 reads CASSVQNTGELFF. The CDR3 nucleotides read TGTGCCAGCAGTGTTCAGAACACCGGGGAGCTGTTTTTT.

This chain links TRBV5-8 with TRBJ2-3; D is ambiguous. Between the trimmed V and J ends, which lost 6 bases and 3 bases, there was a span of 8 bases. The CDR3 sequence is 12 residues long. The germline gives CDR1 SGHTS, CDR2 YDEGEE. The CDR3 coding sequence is TGTGCCAGCACCCTTCTTACAGATACGCAGTATTTT. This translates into CASTLLTDTQYF.